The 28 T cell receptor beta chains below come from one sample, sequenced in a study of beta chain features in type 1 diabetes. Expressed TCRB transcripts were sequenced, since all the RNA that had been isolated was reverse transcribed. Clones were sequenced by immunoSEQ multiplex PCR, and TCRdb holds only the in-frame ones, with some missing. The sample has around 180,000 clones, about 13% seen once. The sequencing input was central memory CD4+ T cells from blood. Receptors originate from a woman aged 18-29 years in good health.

CDR3 region: CASSFEREDEQFF. The DNA for the CDR3 is TGCGCCAGCAGCTTCGAGCGGGAGGATGAGCAGTTCTTC. This sequence joins TRBV5-1 and TRBJ2-1; 9 nucleotides line up with TRBD2. The length of the CDR3 is 13 residues. V lost 2 bases and J lost 8; bases outside the gene matches: 2. CDR1 SGHRS and CDR2 YFSETQ come from the germline V gene.

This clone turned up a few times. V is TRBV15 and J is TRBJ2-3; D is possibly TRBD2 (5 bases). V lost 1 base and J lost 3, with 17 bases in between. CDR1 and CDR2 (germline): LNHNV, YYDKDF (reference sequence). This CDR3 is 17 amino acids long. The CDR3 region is CATSRVLENPRTDTQYF. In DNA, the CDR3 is TGTGCCACCAGCAGAGTACTAGAGAACCCCAGGACAGATACGCAGTATTTT.

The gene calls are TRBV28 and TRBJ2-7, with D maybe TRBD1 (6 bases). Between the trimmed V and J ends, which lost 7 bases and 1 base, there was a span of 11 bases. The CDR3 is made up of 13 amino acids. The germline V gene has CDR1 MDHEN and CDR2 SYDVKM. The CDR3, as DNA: TGTGCCAGCACCGAGACAGGTTCCTACGAGCAGTACTTC. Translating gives CASTETGSYEQYF.

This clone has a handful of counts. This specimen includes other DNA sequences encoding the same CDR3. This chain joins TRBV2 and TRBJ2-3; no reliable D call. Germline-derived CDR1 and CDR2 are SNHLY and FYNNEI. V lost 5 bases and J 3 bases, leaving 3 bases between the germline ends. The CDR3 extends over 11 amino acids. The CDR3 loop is CASSYTDTQYF. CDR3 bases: TGTGCCAGCAGTTATACAGATACGCAGTATTTT.

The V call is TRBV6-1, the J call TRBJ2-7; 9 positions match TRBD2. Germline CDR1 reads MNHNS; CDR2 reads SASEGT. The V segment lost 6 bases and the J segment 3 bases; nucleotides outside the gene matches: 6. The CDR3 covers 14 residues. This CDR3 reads CASRLTSGIYEQYF. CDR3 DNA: TGTGCCAGCAGGTTGACTAGCGGAATCTACGAGCAGTACTTC.

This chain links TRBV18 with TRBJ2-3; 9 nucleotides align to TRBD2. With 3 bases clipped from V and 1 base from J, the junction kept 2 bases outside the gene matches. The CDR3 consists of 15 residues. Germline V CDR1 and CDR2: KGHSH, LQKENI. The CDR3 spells CASSPSGSGTDTQYF. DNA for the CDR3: TGTGCCAGCTCACCTAGCGGGAGCGGCACAGATACGCAGTATTTT.

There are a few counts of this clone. The CDR3 DNA reads as TGTGCCAGCAAGAGCACCGGGGAGCTGTTTTTT. As protein: CASKSTGELFF. The chain links TRBV28 to TRBJ2-2; unclear D gene. Trimming removed 7 bases at V and 4 bases at J, with 4 bases between. The CDR3 sequence is 11 residues long. CDR1 is MDHEN and CDR2 is SYDVKM in the germline V gene.

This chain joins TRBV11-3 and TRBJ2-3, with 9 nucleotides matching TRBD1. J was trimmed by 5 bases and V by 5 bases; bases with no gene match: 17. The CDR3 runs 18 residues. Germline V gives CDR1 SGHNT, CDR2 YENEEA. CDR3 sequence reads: CASSPLRTGTGSGDTQYF. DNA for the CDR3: TGTGCCAGCAGCCCTTTACGTACCGGGACAGGGTCCGGAGATACGCAGTATTTT.

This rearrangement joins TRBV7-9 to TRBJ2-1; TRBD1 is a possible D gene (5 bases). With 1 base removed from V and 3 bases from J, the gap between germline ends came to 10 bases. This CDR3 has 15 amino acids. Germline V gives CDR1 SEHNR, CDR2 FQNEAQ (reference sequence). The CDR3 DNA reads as TGTGCCAGCAGCTTAGATCAGGGCGGCTACAATGAGCAGTTCTTC. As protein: CASSLDQGGYNEQFF.

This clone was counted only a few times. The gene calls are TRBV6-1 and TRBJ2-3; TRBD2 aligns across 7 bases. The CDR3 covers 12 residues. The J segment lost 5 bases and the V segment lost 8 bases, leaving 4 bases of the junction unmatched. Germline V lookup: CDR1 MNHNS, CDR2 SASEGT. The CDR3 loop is CASAREGDTQYF. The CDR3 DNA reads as TGTGCCAGCGCTAGGGAGGGAGATACGCAGTATTTT.

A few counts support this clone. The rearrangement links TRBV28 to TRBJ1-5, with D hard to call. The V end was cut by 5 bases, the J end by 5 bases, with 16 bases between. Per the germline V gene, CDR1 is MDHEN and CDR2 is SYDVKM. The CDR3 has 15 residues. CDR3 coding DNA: TGTGCCAGCAGTGGAGCCGGACTAACCGATCAGCCCCAGCATTTT. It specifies CASSGAGLTDQPQHF.

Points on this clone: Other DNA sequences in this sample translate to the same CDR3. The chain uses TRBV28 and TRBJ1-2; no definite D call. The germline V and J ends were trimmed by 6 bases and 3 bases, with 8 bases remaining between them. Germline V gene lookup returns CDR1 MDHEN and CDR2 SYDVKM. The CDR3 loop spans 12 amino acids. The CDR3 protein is CASSPSDYGYTF. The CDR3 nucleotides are TGTGCCAGCAGCCCATCAGACTATGGCTACACCTTC.

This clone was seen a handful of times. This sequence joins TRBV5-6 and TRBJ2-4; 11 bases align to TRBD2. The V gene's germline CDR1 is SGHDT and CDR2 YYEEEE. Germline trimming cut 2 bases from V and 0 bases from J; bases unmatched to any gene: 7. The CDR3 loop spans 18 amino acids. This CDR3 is CASSFGTSGTIAKNIQYF. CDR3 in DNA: TGTGCCAGCAGCTTTGGGACTAGCGGAACTATAGCCAAAAACATTCAGTACTTC. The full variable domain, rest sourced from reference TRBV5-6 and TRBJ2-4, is DAGVTQSPTHLIKTRGQQVTLRCSPKSGHDTVSWYQQALGQGPQFIFQYYEEEERQRGNFPDRFSGHQFPNYSSELNVNALLLGDSALYLCASSFGTSGTIAKNIQYFGAGTRLSVL.

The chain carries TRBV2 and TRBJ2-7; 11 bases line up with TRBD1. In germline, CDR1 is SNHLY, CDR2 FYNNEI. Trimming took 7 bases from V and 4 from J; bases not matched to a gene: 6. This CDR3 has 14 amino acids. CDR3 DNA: TGTGCCAGCAAACTCGGGACAGGGGGATACGAGCAGTACTTC. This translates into CASKLGTGGYEQYF.

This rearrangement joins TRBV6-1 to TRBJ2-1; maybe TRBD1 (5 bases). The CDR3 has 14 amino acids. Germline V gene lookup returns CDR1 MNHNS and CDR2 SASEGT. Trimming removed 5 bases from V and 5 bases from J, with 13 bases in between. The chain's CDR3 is CASSFTDIHNEQFF. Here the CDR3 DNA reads TGTGCCAGCAGTTTTACGGACATCCACAATGAGCAGTTCTTC.

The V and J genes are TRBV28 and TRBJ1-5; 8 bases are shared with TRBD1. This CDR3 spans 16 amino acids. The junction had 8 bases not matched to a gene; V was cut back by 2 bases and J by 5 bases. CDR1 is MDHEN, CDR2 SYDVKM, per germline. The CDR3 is CASSLPSGGRHQPQHF. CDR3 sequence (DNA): TGTGCCAGCAGTTTACCCTCAGGGGGCCGCCATCAGCCCCAGCATTTT.

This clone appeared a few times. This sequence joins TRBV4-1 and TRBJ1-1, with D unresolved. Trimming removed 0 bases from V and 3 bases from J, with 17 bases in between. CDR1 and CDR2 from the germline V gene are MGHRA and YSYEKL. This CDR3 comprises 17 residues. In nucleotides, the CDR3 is TGCGCCAGCAGCCAAGAGAAGGTCAGGAGGTATGACACTGAAGCTTTCTTT. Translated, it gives CASSQEKVRRYDTEAFF.

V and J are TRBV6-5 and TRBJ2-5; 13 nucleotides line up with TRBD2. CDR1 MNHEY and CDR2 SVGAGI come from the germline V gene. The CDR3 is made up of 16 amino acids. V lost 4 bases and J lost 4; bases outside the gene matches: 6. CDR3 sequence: CASSSPGLAGPETQYF. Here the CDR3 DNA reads TGTGCCAGCAGTTCCCCGGGACTAGCGGGACCAGAGACCCAGTACTTC.

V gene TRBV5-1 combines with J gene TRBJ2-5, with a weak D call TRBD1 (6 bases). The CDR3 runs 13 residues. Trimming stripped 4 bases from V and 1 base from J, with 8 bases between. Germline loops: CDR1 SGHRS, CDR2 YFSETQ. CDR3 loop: CASSVDSQETQYF. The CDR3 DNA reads TGCGCCAGCAGCGTGGACAGCCAAGAGACCCAGTACTTC. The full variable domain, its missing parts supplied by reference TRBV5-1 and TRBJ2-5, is KAGVTQTPRYLIKTRGQQVTLSCSPISGHRSVSWYQQTPGQGLQFLFEYFSETQRNKGNFPGRFSGRQFSNSRSEMNVSTLELGDSALYLCASSVDSQETQYFGPGTRLLVL.

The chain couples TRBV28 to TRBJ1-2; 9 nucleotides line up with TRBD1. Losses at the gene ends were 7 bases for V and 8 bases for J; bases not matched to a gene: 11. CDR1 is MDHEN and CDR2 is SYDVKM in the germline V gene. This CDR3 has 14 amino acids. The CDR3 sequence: CASNAGQGLRGYTF. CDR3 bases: TGTGCCAGCAACGCCGGACAGGGGCTCCGGGGCTACACCTTC.

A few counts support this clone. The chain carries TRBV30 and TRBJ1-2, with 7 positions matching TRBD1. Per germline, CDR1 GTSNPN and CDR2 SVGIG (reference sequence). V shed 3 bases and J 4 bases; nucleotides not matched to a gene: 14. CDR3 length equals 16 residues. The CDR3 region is CAWSPPGTGQSYGYTF. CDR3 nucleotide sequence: TGTGCCTGGAGCCCCCCCGGAACGGGACAGAGCTATGGCTACACCTTC.

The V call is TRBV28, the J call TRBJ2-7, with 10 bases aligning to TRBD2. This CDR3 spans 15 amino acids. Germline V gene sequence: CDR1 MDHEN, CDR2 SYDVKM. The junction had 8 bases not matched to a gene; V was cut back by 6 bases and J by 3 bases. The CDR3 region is CASRHRTSGSYEQYF. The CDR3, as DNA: TGTGCCAGCAGGCATCGGACTAGCGGAAGCTACGAGCAGTACTTC. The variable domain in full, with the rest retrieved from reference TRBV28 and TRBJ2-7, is DVKVTQSSRYLVKRTGEKVFLECVQDMDHENMFWYRQDPGLGLRLIYFSYDVKMKEKGDIPEGYSVSREKKERFSLILESASTNQTSMYLCASRHRTSGSYEQYFGPGTRLTVT.

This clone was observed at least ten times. The CDR3, as DNA: TGCAGCGTCCCCAGGGGGATTAGCACAGATACGCAGTATTTT. Its protein is CSVPRGISTDTQYF. The chain employs TRBV29-1 and TRBJ2-3, with 7 bases fitting TRBD1. J gave up 0 bases and V 6 bases, and 6 bases lay outside the gene matches. Germline CDR1 SQVTM, CDR2 ANQGSEA. The CDR3 is 14 residues long.

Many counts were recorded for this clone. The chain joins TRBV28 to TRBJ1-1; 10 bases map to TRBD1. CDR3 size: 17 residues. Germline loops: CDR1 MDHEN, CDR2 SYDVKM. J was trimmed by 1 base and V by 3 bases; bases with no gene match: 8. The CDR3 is CASSFRDRGRSNTEAFF. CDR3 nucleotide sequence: TGTGCCAGCAGTTTCCGGGACAGGGGCCGGTCGAACACTGAAGCTTTCTTT.

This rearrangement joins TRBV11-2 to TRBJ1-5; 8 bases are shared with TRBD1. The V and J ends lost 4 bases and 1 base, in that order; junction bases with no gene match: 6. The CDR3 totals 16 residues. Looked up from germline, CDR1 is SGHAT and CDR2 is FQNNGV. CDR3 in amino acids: CASSSGTGRSNQPQHF. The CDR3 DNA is TGTGCCAGCAGCTCTGGGACAGGCCGGAGCAATCAGCCCCAGCATTTT. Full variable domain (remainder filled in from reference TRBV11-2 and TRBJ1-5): EAGVAQSPRYKIIEKRQSVAFWCNPISGHATLYWYQQILGQGPKLLIQFQNNGVVDDSQLPKDRFSAERLKGVDSTLKIQPAKLEDSAVYLCASSSGTGRSNQPQHFGDGTRLSIL.

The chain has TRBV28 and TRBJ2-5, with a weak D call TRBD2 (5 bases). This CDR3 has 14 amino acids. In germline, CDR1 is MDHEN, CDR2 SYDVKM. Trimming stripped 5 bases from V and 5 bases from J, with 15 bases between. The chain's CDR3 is CASSPGLPRETQYF. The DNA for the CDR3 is TGTGCCAGCAGTCCTGGACTTCCGAGGGAGACCCAGTACTTC.

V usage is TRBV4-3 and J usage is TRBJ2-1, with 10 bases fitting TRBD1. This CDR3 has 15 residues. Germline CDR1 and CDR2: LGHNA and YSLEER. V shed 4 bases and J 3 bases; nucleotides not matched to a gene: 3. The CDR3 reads CASSRTGGVYNEQFF. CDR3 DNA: TGCGCCAGCAGCCGGACAGGGGGGGTCTACAATGAGCAGTTCTTC.

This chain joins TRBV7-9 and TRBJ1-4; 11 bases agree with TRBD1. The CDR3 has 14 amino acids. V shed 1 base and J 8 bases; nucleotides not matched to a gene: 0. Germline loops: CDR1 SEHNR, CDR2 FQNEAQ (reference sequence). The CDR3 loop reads CASSLGTGGEKLFF. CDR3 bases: TGTGCCAGCAGCTTAGGGACAGGGGGCGAAAAACTGTTTTTT.